The 2 T cell receptor beta chains presented below share a single source sample, sequenced in a study of T cells in Graves' hyperthyroidism and ophthalmopathy. RNA transcripts gave rise to amplified TCR beta CDR3 regions. The study used the HTBI primer set for a first-round RT-PCR of the TCR CDR3. TCRdb reprocessed the multiplex PCR reads with MiXCR, giving one entry per CDR3 protein. The top ten hold roughly 20% of the sample, which has about 570,000 distinct CDR3 sequences, 46% seen once. Material for sequencing was peripheral blood or thyroid tissue (not recorded which). All receptors derive from an adult woman with Graves' disease, either hyperthyroidism or ophthalmopathy (not recorded which).

This clonotype was recorded a few times. A much larger clone lies a single base off, so this may be a read error. This chain connects TRBV12-3 or TRBV12-4 to TRBJ1-2; D unclear. The CDR3 is 15 residues long. Between the trimmed V and J ends, which lost 2 bases and 6 bases, there was a span of 16 bases. The CDR3 bases are TGTGCCAGCAGTTTAACCCTCCGGGAGGGCAATGGCTACACCTTC. Protein product: CASSLTLREGNGYTF.

This clonotype was detected ten times or more. The rearrangement links TRBV3-1 to TRBJ2-7; D is unresolved. The ends were cut back, 3 bases at V and 3 bases at J, with 6 bases in the middle. The CDR3 has 12 amino acids. Germline CDR1 is LGHDT and CDR2 is YNNKEL (reference sequence). CDR3 DNA sequence: TGTGCCAGCAGCCATGGATTCTACGAGCAGTACTTC. Its protein product is CASSHGFYEQYF.